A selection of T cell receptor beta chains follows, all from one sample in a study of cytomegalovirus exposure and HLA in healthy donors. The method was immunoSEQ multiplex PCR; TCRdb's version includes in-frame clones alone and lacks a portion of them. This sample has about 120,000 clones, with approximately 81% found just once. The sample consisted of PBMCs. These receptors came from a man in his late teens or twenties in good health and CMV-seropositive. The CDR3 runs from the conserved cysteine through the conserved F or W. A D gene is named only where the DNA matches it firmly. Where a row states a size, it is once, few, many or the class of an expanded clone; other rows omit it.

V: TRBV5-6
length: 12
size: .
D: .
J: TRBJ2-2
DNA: TGTGCCAGCAGCCTGGGTACTCGGGAGCTGTTTTTT
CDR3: CASSLGTRELFF

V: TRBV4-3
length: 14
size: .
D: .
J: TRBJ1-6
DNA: TGCGCCAGCAGCCAAGATCCGGGTAATTCACCCCTCCACTTT
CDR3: CASSQDPGNSPLHF

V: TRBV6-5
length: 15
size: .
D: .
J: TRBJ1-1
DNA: TGTGCCAGCAGTACTCAAAGACAGGCTCGGGCTGAAGCTTTCTTT
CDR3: CASSTQRQARAEAFF

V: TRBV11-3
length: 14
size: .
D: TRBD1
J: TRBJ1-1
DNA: TGTGCCAGCAGCCAGGGGGCCCATTTCACTGAAGCTTTCTTT
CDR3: CASSQGAHFTEAFF

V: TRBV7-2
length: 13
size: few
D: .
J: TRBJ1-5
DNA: TGTGCCAGCAGCTTTAATAGCAATCAGCCCCAGCATTTT
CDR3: CASSFNSNQPQHF

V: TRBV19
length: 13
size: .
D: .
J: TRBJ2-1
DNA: TGTGCCAGTAGTGCAGGTTTCTACAATGAGCAGTTCTTC
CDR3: CASSAGFYNEQFF

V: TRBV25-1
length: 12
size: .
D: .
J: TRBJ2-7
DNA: TGTGCCAGCAGTGACAGTTCCTACGAGCAGTACTTC
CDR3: CASSDSSYEQYF

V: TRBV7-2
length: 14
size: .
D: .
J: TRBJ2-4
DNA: TGTGCCAGCAGCTTTCAACTAGAAGGAAACATTCAGTACTTC
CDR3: CASSFQLEGNIQYF

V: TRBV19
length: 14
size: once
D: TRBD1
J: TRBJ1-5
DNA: TGTGCCAGTAGTATCGGACAGGTCAATCAGCCCCAGCATTTT
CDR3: CASSIGQVNQPQHF

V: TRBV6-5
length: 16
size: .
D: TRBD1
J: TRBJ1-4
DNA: TGTGCCAGCAGTTTCTCTCCGGGACAGGGTCTCAGTAAACTGTTTTTT
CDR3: CASSFSPGQGLSKLFF

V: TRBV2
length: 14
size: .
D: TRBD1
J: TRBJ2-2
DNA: TGTGCCACTACATCGGGACAGGGGACCGGGGAGCTGTTTTTT
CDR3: CATTSGQGTGELFF

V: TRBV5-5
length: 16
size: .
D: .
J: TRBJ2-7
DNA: TGTGCCAGCAGCTTGGAGTTTCAGGGCGGAACCTACGAGCAGTACTTC
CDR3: CASSLEFQGGTYEQYF

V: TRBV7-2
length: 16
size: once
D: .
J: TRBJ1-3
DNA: TGTGCCAGCAGCTTAGGGACAGCCAGCTCTGGAAACACCATATATTTT
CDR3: CASSLGTASSGNTIYF

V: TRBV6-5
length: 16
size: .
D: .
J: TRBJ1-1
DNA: TGTGCCAGCAGTTACTCTTGGGCGGGGAGGAACACTGAAGCTTTCTTT
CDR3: CASSYSWAGRNTEAFF

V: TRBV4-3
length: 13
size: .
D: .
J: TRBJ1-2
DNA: TGCGCCAGCAGAAAGGGGGAATTGTATGGCTACACCTTC
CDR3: CASRKGELYGYTF

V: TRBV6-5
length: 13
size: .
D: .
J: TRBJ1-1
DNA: TGTGCCAGCAGATCCGCGGGGGCCACTGAAGCTTTCTTT
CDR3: CASRSAGATEAFF

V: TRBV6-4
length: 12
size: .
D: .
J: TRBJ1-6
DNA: TGTGCCAGCTCACAGGGTAATTCACCCCTCCACTTT
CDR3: CASSQGNSPLHF

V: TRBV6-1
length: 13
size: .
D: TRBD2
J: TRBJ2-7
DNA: TGTGCCAGCACTAGCGGGAGGGCCCGGGAGCAGTACTTC
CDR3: CASTSGRAREQYF

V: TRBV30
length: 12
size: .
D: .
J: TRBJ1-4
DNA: TGTGCTTGCCAACAGAATAATGAAAAACTGTTTTTT
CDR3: CACQQNNEKLFF

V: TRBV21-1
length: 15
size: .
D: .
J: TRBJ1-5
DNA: TGTGCCAGCAGCTTCGGACAGAGTAGCAATCAGCCCCAGCATTTT
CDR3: CASSFGQSSNQPQHF

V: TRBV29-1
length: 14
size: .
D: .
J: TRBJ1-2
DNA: TGCAGCGTTGATCCCCAAACTTTAAACTATGGCTACACCTTC
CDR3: CSVDPQTLNYGYTF

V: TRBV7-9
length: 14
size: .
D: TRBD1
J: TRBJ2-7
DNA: TGTTCCAGCAGCCCTAGGGACAGAAACAACGAGCAGTACTTC
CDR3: CSSSPRDRNNEQYF

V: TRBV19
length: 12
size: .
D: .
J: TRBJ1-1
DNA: TGTGCCAGTAGTAGGGAGTACGGAGAAGCTTTCTTT
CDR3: CASSREYGEAFF

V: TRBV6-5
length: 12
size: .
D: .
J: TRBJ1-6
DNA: TGTGCCAGCAGGCAGGGTAGCTCACCCCTCCACTTT
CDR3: CASRQGSSPLHF

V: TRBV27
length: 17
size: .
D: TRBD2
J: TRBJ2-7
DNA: TGTGCCAGCAGTCCTATCGGACTAGCGGAGAACAACTACGAGCAGTACTTC
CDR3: CASSPIGLAENNYEQYF

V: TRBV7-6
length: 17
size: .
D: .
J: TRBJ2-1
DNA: TGTGCCAGCAGCTTAGGGTCTCGCGGGGGCCTCTACAATGAGCAGTTCTTC
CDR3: CASSLGSRGGLYNEQFF

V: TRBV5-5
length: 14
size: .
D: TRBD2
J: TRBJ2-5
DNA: TGTGCCAGCAGGACAGGACTAGCGGAAGAGACCCAGTACTTC
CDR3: CASRTGLAEETQYF

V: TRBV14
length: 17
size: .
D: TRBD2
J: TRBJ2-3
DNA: TGTGCCAGCAGCTCGACTAGCGGGGGGGCCCTCACATATACGCAGTATTTT
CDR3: CASSSTSGGALTYTQYF

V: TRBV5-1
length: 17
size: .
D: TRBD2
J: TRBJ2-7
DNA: TGCGCCAGCAGCCCCGGCCGGACGGGGGGGCCGACGTACGAGCAGTACTTC
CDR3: CASSPGRTGGPTYEQYF

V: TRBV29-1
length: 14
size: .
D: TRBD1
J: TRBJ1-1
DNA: TGCAGCGTGCTACAGGGGGCGCCGGACACTGAAGCTTTCTTT
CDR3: CSVLQGAPDTEAFF

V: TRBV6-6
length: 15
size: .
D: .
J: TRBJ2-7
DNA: TGTGCCAGCAGTTGGGGGGGCGGTTCCTCCTACGAGCAGTACTTC
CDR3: CASSWGGGSSYEQYF

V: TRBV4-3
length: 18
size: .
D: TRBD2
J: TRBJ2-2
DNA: TGCGCCAGCAGCCGGAGAGGACTAGCGGGAGGGCCCGCCGGGGAGCTGTTTTTT
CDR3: CASSRRGLAGGPAGELFF

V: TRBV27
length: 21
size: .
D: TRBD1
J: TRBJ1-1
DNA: TGTGCCAGCAGACTACAGCTGAGAGCTAGGGGGCTCGGGTCCCACAACACTGAAGCTTTCTTT
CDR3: CASRLQLRARGLGSHNTEAFF

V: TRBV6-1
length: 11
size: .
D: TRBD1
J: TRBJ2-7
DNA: TGTGCCAGCGGACAGGCCTACGAGCAGTACTTC
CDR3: CASGQAYEQYF

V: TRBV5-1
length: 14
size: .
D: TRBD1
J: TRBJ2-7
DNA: TGCGCCAGCAGCACGAGACAGGGGGGCGACGAGCAGTACTTC
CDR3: CASSTRQGGDEQYF

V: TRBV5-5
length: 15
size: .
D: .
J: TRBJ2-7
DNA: TGTGCCAGCAGCTTGGTTCGGGGTTTAGGCTACGAGCAGTACTTC
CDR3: CASSLVRGLGYEQYF

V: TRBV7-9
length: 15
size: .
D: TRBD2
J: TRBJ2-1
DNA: TGTGCCAGCAGGAGGACTAGCGGGGACGGGGGTGAGCAGTTCTTC
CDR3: CASRRTSGDGGEQFF